These 14 T cell receptor beta chains were sequenced from one sample in a study of blood T cell repertoires in COVID-19. Repertoires were generated with immunoSEQ multiplex PCR, while TCRdb's copy carries only in-frame clones and drops some. The sample yields about 70,000 clones, under 95% seen once. The source material was peripheral blood. The source is a human donor in a cohort sampled during active COVID-19.

This chain joins TRBV3-1 (or the pseudogene TRBV3-2) and TRBJ2-7, with no clear D. Trimming took 0 bases from V and 7 from J, leaving 10 bases between them. The V gene's germline CDR1 is LGHDT and CDR2 YNNKEL (reference sequence). This CDR3 region has 13 residues. The CDR3 sequence: CASSQDYRREQYF. CDR3 bases: TGTGCCAGCAGCCAAGACTATAGGAGAGAGCAGTACTTC.

V gene TRBV28 combines with J gene TRBJ2-3; D possibly corresponds to TRBD1 (7 bases). Germline assignment: CDR1 MDHEN and CDR2 SYDVKM. Trimming took 2 bases from V and 0 from J, leaving 12 bases between them. CDR3 length: 16 residues. The CDR3 here is CASSLVTGTSTDTQYF. The DNA of the CDR3 is TGTGCCAGCAGTTTAGTGACAGGGACTAGCACAGATACGCAGTATTTT. Filled out from reference TRBV28 and TRBJ2-3, the complete variable domain reads DVKVTQSSRYLVKRTGEKVFLECVQDMDHENMFWYRQDPGLGLRLIYFSYDVKMKEKGDIPEGYSVSREKKERFSLILESASTNQTSMYLCASSLVTGTSTDTQYFGPGTRLTVL.

CDR3 loop: CASSSKDKNTEAFF. As DNA, the CDR3 is TGCGCCAGCAGCTCGAAGGACAAGAACACTGAAGCTTTCTTT. V and J are TRBV5-1 and TRBJ1-1; TRBD1 might be the D (5 bases). Trimming cost V 3 bases and J 1 base, with 10 bases left between them. The CDR3 length is 14 residues. Per the germline V gene, CDR1 is SGHRS and CDR2 is YFSETQ. The whole variable domain, filled in from reference TRBV5-1 and TRBJ1-1, reads KAGVTQTPRYLIKTRGQQVTLSCSPISGHRSVSWYQQTPGQGLQFLFEYFSETQRNKGNFPGRFSGRQFSNSRSEMNVSTLELGDSALYLCASSSKDKNTEAFFGQGTRLTVV.

V usage is TRBV9 and J usage is TRBJ2-6; possibly TRBD2 for D (6 bases). Germline V gene lookup returns CDR1 SGDLS and CDR2 YYNGEE. The CDR3 has 19 amino acids. Trimming took 4 bases from V and 1 from J, leaving 21 bases between them. The CDR3 DNA sequence: TGTGCCAGCAGCCCCCTCCTGGGGTACGCGGGATCTGGGGCCAACGTCCTGACTTTC. Protein product: CASSPLLGYAGSGANVLTF.

The chain is built from TRBV7-3 and TRBJ2-1; 7 bases match TRBD2. The CDR3 sequence is 13 residues long. Germline CDR1 and CDR2: SGHTA and FQGTGA. The V segment lost 5 bases and the J segment 5 bases; nucleotides outside the gene matches: 3. This chain's CDR3 is CASSTGTNNEQFF. The CDR3 DNA reads TGTGCCAGCAGCACCGGGACTAACAATGAGCAGTTCTTC. Supplemented by reference TRBV7-3 and TRBJ2-1, the full variable domain reads GAGVSQTPSNKVTEKGKYVELRCDPISGHTALYWYRQSLGQGPEFLIYFQGTGAADDSGLPNDRFFAVRPEGSVSTLKIQRTERGDSAVYLCASSTGTNNEQFFGPGTRLTVL.

This clone was recorded once. The V and J genes are TRBV28 and TRBJ2-5; D is possibly TRBD1 (6 bases). In germline, CDR1 is MDHEN, CDR2 SYDVKM. V lost 6 bases and J 0 bases, leaving 14 bases between the germline ends. The CDR3 totals 15 residues. In DNA, the CDR3 is TGTGCCAGCAGCCCTCAGGACAGAGACCAAGAGACCCAGTACTTC. This sequence encodes CASSPQDRDQETQYF.

This chain connects TRBV4-1 to TRBJ2-1; 11 bases are shared with TRBD2. The V gene end was trimmed by 0 bases and the J gene end by 8 bases; junction bases not matched to a gene: 9. Germline assignment: CDR1 MGHRA and CDR2 YSYEKL. The CDR3 spans 17 residues. The CDR3 loop is CASSQELAGDLSDEQFF. The CDR3 DNA sequence: TGCGCCAGCAGCCAAGAACTAGCGGGAGATTTATCGGATGAGCAGTTCTTC.

This sequence joins TRBV2 and TRBJ1-1; 7 bases map to TRBD1. J lost 4 bases, V lost 7 bases, and 18 bases had no gene match. The CDR3 runs to 17 residues. CDR1 is SNHLY and CDR2 is FYNNEI in the germline V gene. This chain's CDR3 is CASTRGFDRVRGTEAFF. The CDR3 coding sequence is TGTGCCAGCACCCGAGGATTTGACAGGGTGAGGGGCACTGAAGCTTTCTTT.

CDR3: CASSLGGQGFSSYEQYF. For the CDR3, the DNA is TGTGCCAGCAGTTTAGGGGGACAGGGATTCAGCTCCTACGAGCAGTACTTC. The chain links TRBV28 to TRBJ2-7, with 9 positions matching TRBD1. The CDR3 contains 17 residues. Trimming at V came to 2 bases and at J to 0 bases, leaving 8 bases not matched to a gene. Germline V gives CDR1 MDHEN, CDR2 SYDVKM.

The CDR3 sequence is CASSLAPGSAGNTIYF. In DNA, the CDR3 is TGCGCCAGCAGCTTGGCGCCGGGTTCTGCTGGAAACACCATATATTTT. The chain uses TRBV5-1 and TRBJ1-3, with no clear D. The CDR3 has 16 amino acids. Germline lookup yields CDR1 SGHRS and CDR2 YFSETQ. Deletions cut 0 bases from V and 2 bases from J, with 12 bases between. Combining the CDR3 with reference TRBV5-1 and TRBJ1-3 gives the whole variable domain KAGVTQTPRYLIKTRGQQVTLSCSPISGHRSVSWYQQTPGQGLQFLFEYFSETQRNKGNFPGRFSGRQFSNSRSEMNVSTLELGDSALYLCASSLAPGSAGNTIYFGEGSWLTVV.

The chain links TRBV25-1 to TRBJ1-1, with D possibly being TRBD1 (5 bases). The ends were cut back, 4 bases at V and 2 bases at J, with 8 bases in the middle. Germline CDR1 MGHDK, CDR2 SYGVNS. CDR3 length: 13 residues. This chain's CDR3 is CASSVGVNTEAFF. The CDR3 coding sequence is TGTGCCAGCAGTGTAGGGGTAAACACTGAAGCTTTCTTT.

The chain recombines TRBV30 with TRBJ2-4; maybe TRBD1 (6 bases). Germline loops: CDR1 GTSNPN, CDR2 SVGIG (reference sequence). This CDR3 is 16 amino acids long. The V gene lost 3 bases and the J gene lost 4 bases, with 19 bases spanning the gap. The CDR3 protein is CAWRDGPGQIKNIQYF. CDR3 sequence (DNA): TGTGCCTGGAGAGACGGACCGGGACAAATAAAAAACATTCAGTACTTC.

The J gene is TRBJ2-7, the V gene TRBV5-4; D gene unclear. Trimming removed 3 bases from V and 3 bases from J, with 4 bases in between. CDR1 and CDR2 (germline): SGHNT, YYREEE (reference sequence). The CDR3 totals 11 residues. The CDR3 DNA is TGTGCCAGCAGCTCCAACTACGAGCAGTACTTC. This codes for CASSSNYEQYF.

In the case of this clone: One end of the junction does not line up with germline, which may come from a read error. The CDR3 sequence is CASSELRETAPLERF. The CDR3 nucleotides read TGTGCCAGCAGTGAACTTCGTGAGACAGCACCGCTCGAAAGGTTC. The J gene is TRBJ2-4, the V gene TRBV2; D perhaps matches TRBD1 (5 bases). This CDR3 has 15 amino acids. Germline CDR1 and CDR2: SNHLY and FYNNEI.